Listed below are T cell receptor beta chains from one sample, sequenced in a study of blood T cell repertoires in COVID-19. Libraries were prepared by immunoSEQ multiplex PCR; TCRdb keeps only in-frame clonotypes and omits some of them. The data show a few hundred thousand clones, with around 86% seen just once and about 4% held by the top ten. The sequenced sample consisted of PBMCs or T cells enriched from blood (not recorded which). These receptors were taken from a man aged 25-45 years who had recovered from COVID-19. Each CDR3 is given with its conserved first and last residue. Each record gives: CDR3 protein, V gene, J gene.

CASSHPAGKYEQYF,TRBV27,TRBJ2-7
CATHPGQGYQETQYF,TRBV19,TRBJ2-5
CASSVTNGGYRGYTF,TRBV2,TRBJ1-2
CASSPRGGVEAFF,TRBV12-3/TRBV12-4,TRBJ1-1
CASSYGVTGGVYGYTF,TRBV6-5,TRBJ1-2
CAWIRGDRAPGELFF,TRBV30,TRBJ2-2
CATGGGADTQYF,TRBV24-1,TRBJ2-3
CASSVGGDRELFF,TRBV9,TRBJ2-2
CASSLESSAPGTEAFF,TRBV7-8,TRBJ1-1
CALERWRSGTGNNEQFF,TRBV27,TRBJ2-1
CASSLADRADGYTF,TRBV5-1,TRBJ1-2
CASISDRGKPQHF,TRBV28,TRBJ1-5
CASSYSSSGAYEQYF,TRBV6-5,TRBJ2-7
CASSLAGQGVADTQYF,TRBV5-4,TRBJ2-3
CSAILNEQFF,TRBV20-1,TRBJ2-1
CASSEQGGGQPQHF,TRBV6-1,TRBJ1-5
CASSLGQGGQPQHF,TRBV3-1/TRBV3-2,TRBJ1-5
CASSLVSSGGSEKTQYF,TRBV5-6,TRBJ2-5
CASSQEPTTDTQYF,TRBV3-1/TRBV3-2,TRBJ2-3
CASGYHGTPPGYTF,TRBV27,TRBJ1-2
CASSFGGTGRNGGYTF,TRBV5-6,TRBJ1-2
CASRPEGGRGMIYTF,TRBV6-5,TRBJ1-2
CASSIQRGTDTQYF,TRBV19,TRBJ2-3
CASRLAPGEFNTNEKLFF,TRBV12-2,TRBJ1-4
CASSELGAGGTSGYTF,TRBV6-1,TRBJ1-2
CASRWDRGRPDTGELFF,TRBV7-2,TRBJ2-2
CASSTPGQGIYGYTF,TRBV21-1,TRBJ1-2
CAISDQRTDNQPQHF,TRBV10-3,TRBJ1-5
CASRPHRGSGNTIYF,TRBV6-5,TRBJ1-3
CASSLRGNTNYGYTF,TRBV5-6,TRBJ1-2
CASRGLSGLGYEQYF,TRBV7-9,TRBJ2-7
CASSLGLVVTDTQYF,TRBV11-2,TRBJ2-3
CSIVSRGNNADTQYF,TRBV29-1,TRBJ2-3
CASRPTTSGGDIQYF,TRBV4-1,TRBJ2-4
CASSPARETNYGYTF,TRBV4-2,TRBJ1-2
CASSYGTGGQDGYTF,TRBV6-6,TRBJ1-2
CASIPDTGNQPQHF,TRBV2,TRBJ1-5
CASKLDGSYEQYF,TRBV12-3/TRBV12-4,TRBJ2-7
CASSLGGTGDTEAFF,TRBV7-6,TRBJ1-1
CASSLAYRSGNSPLHF,TRBV7-2,TRBJ1-6
CASSMGKPGRYGYTF,TRBV19,TRBJ1-2
CATTYSTGTGAEQYF,TRBV15,TRBJ2-7
CASSIRQGENTEAFF,TRBV2,TRBJ1-1
CASSLFRGLAGSYEQYF,TRBV27,TRBJ2-7
CASSGQVGYTF,TRBV2,TRBJ1-2
CASSVEGAGGPGGTGELFF,TRBV9,TRBJ2-2
CASSLLTSGSSYEQYF,TRBV5-1,TRBJ2-7
CASSLSQSLSGNTIYF,TRBV28,TRBJ1-3
CASSLGLDGYTF,TRBV5-8,TRBJ1-2
CASSLPGSYEQYF,TRBV28,TRBJ2-7
CASSLRGPTNEKLFF,TRBV14,TRBJ1-4
CASSPDRETQPQHF,TRBV6-2/TRBV6-3,TRBJ1-5
CATTDWGGEQFF,TRBV24-1,TRBJ2-1
CASSVTGDSPLHF,TRBV7-9,TRBJ1-6
CASSPKGGGAVNEQFF,TRBV2,TRBJ2-1
CASSLGLGGRAFF,TRBV12-3/TRBV12-4,TRBJ1-1
CASSGGGARDTQYF,TRBV6-5,TRBJ2-3
CASSLGAGDASPLHF,TRBV7-9,TRBJ1-6
CASSQDRGQARKETQYF,TRBV3-1/TRBV3-2,TRBJ2-5